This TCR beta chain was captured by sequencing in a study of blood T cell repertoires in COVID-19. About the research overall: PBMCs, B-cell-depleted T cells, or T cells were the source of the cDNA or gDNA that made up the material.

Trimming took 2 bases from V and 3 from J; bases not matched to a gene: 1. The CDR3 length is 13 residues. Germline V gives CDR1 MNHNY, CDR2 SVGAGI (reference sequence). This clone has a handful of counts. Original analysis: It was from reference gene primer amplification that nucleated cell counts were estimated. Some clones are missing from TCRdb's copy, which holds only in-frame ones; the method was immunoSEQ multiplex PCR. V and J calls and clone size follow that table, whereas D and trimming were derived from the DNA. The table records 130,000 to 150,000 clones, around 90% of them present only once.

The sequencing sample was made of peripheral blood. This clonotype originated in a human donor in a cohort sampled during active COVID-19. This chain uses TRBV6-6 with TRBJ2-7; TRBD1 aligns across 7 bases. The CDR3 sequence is CASSYGDSYEQYF. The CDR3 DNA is TGTGCCAGCAGTTACGGGGACAGCTACGAGCAGTACTTC.